This entry concerns a single TCR beta chain. The sample belongs to a study of blood T cell repertoires in COVID-19. Background on the study: PBMCs, B-cell-depleted T cells, or T cells provided the cDNA or gDNA that made up the material.

Authors' processing steps: By means of reference gene primer amplification, nucleated cell counts were estimated. The protocol was immunoSEQ multiplex PCR, while the TCRdb copy is restricted to in-frame clones and leaves out a portion. That table supplies the V and J calls and clone size; D and trimming were determined from the DNA. The sample records around 140,000 clones, 86% being singletons. This CDR3 has 15 amino acids. The germline V gene has CDR1 MDHEN and CDR2 SYDVKM. The trim removed 8 bases at V and 5 bases at J, leaving 11 bases unmatched. The material sequenced was peripheral blood. The V call is TRBV28, the J call TRBJ2-1, with TRBD2 matching 8 bases. This clonotype originated in a woman aged 60-75 years with acute or convalescent COVID-19. In nucleotides, the CDR3 is TGTGCCAGCTGTAAGGGCGGGGGGCCCCACAATGAGCAGTTCTTC. This codes for CASCKGGGPHNEQFF.